Each of the 22 T cell receptor beta chains below was sequenced from the same sample in a study of post-analysis software for immune sequencing data. Their antigens are not known. General study results and limits: TRBV5-6, TRBV5-1 and TRBV20-1 were among 4 or 5 TRBV segments more frequent in patients than controls.

Libraries were made from TCR beta cDNA, and they carried unique molecular identifiers. TCRdb used MiXCR to reprocess the PCR reads, holding one entry per CDR3 protein. Of some 800,000 distinct CDR3 sequences listed, about 43% are singletons. Sequencing was done on a sample of blood. The source is a girl aged 5 to 17 with multiple sclerosis.

V usage is TRBV21-1 and J usage is TRBJ2-7; the table names TRBD1, a call not compared with the DNA. TRBV21-1 is a pseudogene segment. The CDR3 runs to 17 residues. The chain's CDR3 is CASSNVCRDTGAYEQYF. The CDR3 DNA reads as TGTGCCAGCAGCAATGTTTGTCGGGACACGGGGGCCTACGAGCAGTACTTC.

The gene calls are TRBV6-2 or TRBV6-3 and TRBJ2-1, with D maybe TRBD2 (6 bases). In germline, CDR1 is MNHEY, CDR2 SVGEGT. The CDR3 runs 14 residues. With 6 bases removed from V and 5 bases from J, the gap between germline ends came to 14 bases. DNA for the CDR3: TGTGCCAGCAGCATCTCTAGCGTCCACAATGAGCAGTTCTTC. Protein: CASSISSVHNEQFF.

This clonotype appeared a few times. V is TRBV14 and J is TRBJ1-6, with D tentatively TRBD1 (5 bases). The CDR3 has 15 residues. Trimming removed 4 bases from V and 10 bases from J, with 17 bases in between. Per the germline V gene, CDR1 is SGHDN and CDR2 is FVKESK. CDR3 coding DNA: TGTGCCAGCAGCCCCTACGGGGGAATTGGCTCACCCCTCCACTTT. Translated: CASSPYGGIGSPLHF. The full variable domain, its missing parts supplied by reference TRBV14 and TRBJ1-6, is EAGVTQFPSHSVIEKGQTVTLRCDPISGHDNLYWYRRVMGKEIKFLLHFVKESKQDESGMPNNRFLAERTGGTYSTLKVQPAELEDSGVYFCASSPYGGIGSPLHFGNGTRLTVT.

This clonotype was observed a few times. One end of the junction varies from germline; a read error may be responsible. The rearrangement uses TRBV29-1 and TRBJ2-7; 13 nucleotides match TRBD2. Germline assignment: CDR1 SQVTM and CDR2 ANQGSEA. The CDR3 contains 15 residues. CDR3 sequence reads: CSVEDGLAGAYEQYF. CDR3 in DNA: TGCAGCGTCGAAGACGGACTAGCGGGAGCCTACGAGCAGTACTTC.

This clonotype has a handful of counts. The rearrangement uses TRBV3-1 and TRBJ2-7, with D possibly being TRBD2 (6 bases). The ends were cut back, 1 base at V and 0 bases at J, with 7 bases in the middle. The CDR3 extends over 14 amino acids. Germline loops: CDR1 LGHDT, CDR2 YNNKEL (reference sequence). CDR3 sequence: CASSQGRGSYEQYF. For the CDR3, the DNA is TGTGCCAGCAGCCAAGGGAGGGGCTCCTACGAGCAGTACTTC.

The chain combines TRBV5-1 with TRBJ2-7; TRBD2 agrees at 7 bases. The junction had 10 bases not matched to a gene; V was cut back by 1 base and J by 6 bases. Germline CDR1 SGHRS, CDR2 YFSETQ. CDR3 length equals 15 residues. CDR3 in DNA: TGCGCCAGCAGCTTGAAAGTTGCGGGAGTTTCCGAGCAGTACTTC. This translates into CASSLKVAGVSEQYF.

This clonotype was found many times. V usage is TRBV20-1 and J usage is TRBJ2-7; 11 bases match TRBD2. Germline V gene lookup returns CDR1 DFQATT and CDR2 SNEGSKA (reference sequence). With V trimmed by 3 bases and J by 5 bases, 12 bases remained unmatched. The CDR3 covers 16 residues. The CDR3 nucleotides are TGCAGTGCTAGTCCCATAGCGGGAGGGCGTAAGCACGAGCAGTACTTC. Translating it yields CSASPIAGGRKHEQYF.

This rearrangement joins TRBV29-1 to TRBJ2-3, with D unclear. Germline CDR1 reads SQVTM; CDR2 reads ANQGSEA. Trimming removed 3 bases from V and 2 bases from J, with 12 bases in between. The CDR3 is 14 amino acids. The chain's CDR3 is CSVEWPAPTDTQYF. The CDR3 region has the DNA TGCAGCGTTGAGTGGCCGGCTCCCACAGATACGCAGTATTTT.

This sequence joins TRBV12-3 or TRBV12-4 and TRBJ2-1, with D unclear. V was pared by 6 bases and J by 2 bases, with 14 bases between. This CDR3 is 15 amino acids long. The CDR3 DNA reads TGTGCCAGCAGCCTTGGACCGCCCCCCTACAATGAGCAGTTCTTC. Protein sequence: CASSLGPPPYNEQFF.

The rearrangement joins TRBV28 to TRBJ2-2; TRBD2 matches at 9 bases. With 7 bases clipped from V and 2 bases from J, the junction kept 5 bases outside the gene matches. The CDR3 has 15 amino acids. Germline-derived CDR1 and CDR2 are MDHEN and SYDVKM. CDR3 coding DNA: TGTGCCAGCAAGTTGACTAGCGGAAACACCGGGGAGCTGTTTTTT. Protein sequence: CASKLTSGNTGELFF.

In this sample, this clonotype turned up a few times. The junction does not match germline at one end; this may be a read error. The V and J genes are TRBV20-1 and TRBJ2-7; D gene unclear. Germline CDR1 and CDR2: DFQATT and SNEGSKA (reference sequence). This CDR3 has 13 amino acids. The CDR3 nucleotides are TGCAGTGCCGTGGACGCATCCTCCCACGAGCAGTACTTC. It yields the protein CSAVDASSHEQYF.

The chain joins TRBV6-1 to TRBJ2-1; TRBD2 is a possible D gene (5 bases). V dropped 8 bases and J dropped 6 bases, with 17 bases sitting between them. Germline values: CDR1 MNHNS, CDR2 SASEGT. CDR3 length: 14 amino acids. The CDR3: CASGEWTLGNEQFF. The CDR3 nucleotides are TGTGCCAGCGGAGAATGGACTCTCGGCAATGAGCAGTTCTTC.

The table lists this clonotype with a few counts. J is TRBJ2-6 and V is TRBV12-3 or TRBV12-4; no clear D gene. V lost 5 bases and J lost 4, with 15 bases in between. There are 16 residues in the CDR3. CDR3 in amino acids: CASSLTSLFGANVLTF. CDR3 in DNA: TGTGCCAGCAGTCTTACGTCTCTCTTCGGGGCCAACGTCCTGACTTTC.

This clonotype has a handful of counts. This chain connects TRBV10-3 to TRBJ1-2, with D perhaps TRBD1 (5 bases). CDR3 length: 18 amino acids. CDR1 is ENHRY, CDR2 SYGVKD, per germline. Deletions cut 0 bases from V and 1 base from J, with 18 bases between. CDR3 bases: TGTGCCATCAGTGAGTCCTCCGGGACGGGAAATTTTAACTATGGCTACACCTTC. Translating it yields CAISESSGTGNFNYGYTF.

This chain connects TRBV15 to TRBJ2-3; D unclear. V lost 3 bases to trimming and J lost 4 bases, with 5 bases between them. CDR3 size: 12 residues. Per germline, CDR1 LNHNV and CDR2 YYDKDF (reference sequence). The CDR3 protein is CATSSGSDTQYF. CDR3 bases: TGTGCCACCAGCAGCGGGTCAGATACGCAGTATTTT.

The chain uses TRBV12-3 or TRBV12-4 and TRBJ2-5; D may match TRBD1 or TRBD2 (5 bases each). Trimming cost V 3 bases and J 4 bases, with 12 bases left between them. This CDR3 comprises 14 residues. Written as DNA, the CDR3 is TGTGCCAGCAGTTTTGTCCTTGGGGGAGAGACCCAGTACTTC. It yields the protein CASSFVLGGETQYF.

This chain uses TRBV29-1 with TRBJ2-1; 10 nucleotides align to TRBD2. From germline, CDR1 is SQVTM and CDR2 ANQGSEA. The CDR3 spans 15 residues. J was trimmed by 1 base and V by 7 bases; bases with no gene match: 7. For the CDR3, the DNA is TGCAGCGCCACAAAAGCGGGAGGGTCCTACAATGAGCAGTTCTTC. Amino acids: CSATKAGGSYNEQFF.

This chain uses TRBV5-5 with TRBJ2-1, with 8 bases aligning to TRBD1. J gave up 5 bases and V 4 bases, and 8 bases lay outside the gene matches. Germline V gene lookup returns CDR1 SGHKS and CDR2 YYEKEE (reference sequence). The CDR3 extends over 15 amino acids. CDR3 residues: CASSLLRGLHNEQFF. The CDR3 nucleotides are TGTGCCAGCAGCCTCCTCAGGGGGCTCCACAATGAGCAGTTCTTC. The full variable domain, its missing parts supplied by reference TRBV5-5 and TRBJ2-1, is DAGVTQSPTHLIKTRGQQVTLRCSPISGHKSVSWYQQVLGQGPQFIFQYYEKEERGRGNFPDRFSARQFPNYSSELNVNALLLGDSALYLCASSLLRGLHNEQFFGPGTRLTVL.

There are a few counts of this clonotype. The chain employs TRBV12-5 and TRBJ1-2; 7 bases are shared with TRBD1. Per the germline V gene, CDR1 is LGHNT and CDR2 is FRNRAP. V lost 0 bases, J lost 7 bases, and 11 bases stayed unmatched. This CDR3 has 16 residues. CDR3 residues: CASGLVLQGGFAGYTF. CDR3 coding DNA: TGTGCTAGTGGTTTGGTACTTCAGGGGGGGTTTGCTGGCTACACCTTC.

The rearrangement links TRBV29-1 to TRBJ2-3; D might be TRBD2 (6 bases). Germline CDR1 SQVTM, CDR2 ANQGSEA. The CDR3 has 11 residues. The CDR3 coding sequence is TGCACCGGGGGAAGGACAGATACGCAGTATTTT. Translated: CTGGRTDTQYF.

The chain is built from TRBV7-2 and TRBJ1-4, with 9 bases aligning to TRBD1. The CDR3 is 15 residues long. The germline gives CDR1 SGHTA, CDR2 FQGNSA. Germline trimming cut 5 bases from V and 8 bases from J; bases unmatched to any gene: 9. CDR3 loop: CASSQTRQGGEKLFF. CDR3 nucleotides: TGTGCCAGCAGCCAGACTCGACAGGGGGGCGAAAAACTGTTTTTT.

In regard to this clonotype: Germline is not matched at one junction end, which may reflect a read error. J is TRBJ2-1 and V is TRBV5-6, with a weak D call TRBD2 (5 bases). Germline assignment: CDR1 SGHDT and CDR2 YYEEEE. CDR3 length: 13 amino acids. The CDR3 spells CASSFPGYSEQFF. The CDR3, as DNA: TGTGCCAGCAGCTTCCCGGGGTACAGTGAGCAGTTCTTC.